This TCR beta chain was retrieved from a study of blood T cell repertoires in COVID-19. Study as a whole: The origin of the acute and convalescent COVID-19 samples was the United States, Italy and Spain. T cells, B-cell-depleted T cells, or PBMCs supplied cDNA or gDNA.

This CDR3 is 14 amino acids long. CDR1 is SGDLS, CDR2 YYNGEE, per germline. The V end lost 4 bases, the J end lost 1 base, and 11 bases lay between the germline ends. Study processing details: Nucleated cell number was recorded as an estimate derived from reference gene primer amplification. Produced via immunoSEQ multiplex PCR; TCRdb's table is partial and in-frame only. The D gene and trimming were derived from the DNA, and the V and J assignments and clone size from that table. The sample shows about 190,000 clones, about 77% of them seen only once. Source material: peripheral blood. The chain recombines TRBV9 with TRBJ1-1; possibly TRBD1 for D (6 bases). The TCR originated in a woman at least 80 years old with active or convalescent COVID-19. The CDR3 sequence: CASSPGTTNTEAFF. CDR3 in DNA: TGTGCCAGCAGCCCCGGGACAACGAACACTGAAGCTTTCTTT. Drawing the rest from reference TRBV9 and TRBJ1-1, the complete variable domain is DSGVTQTPKHLITATGQRVTLRCSPRSGDLSVYWYQQSLDQGLQFLIQYYNGEERAKGNILERFSAQQFPDLHSELNLSSLELGDSALYFCASSPGTTNTEAFFGQGTRLTVV.